This T cell receptor beta chain appears in the sequencing data of a study of immune evolution from preneoplasia to lung adenocarcinoma. Notes on the study in general: From normal lung to invasive adenocarcinoma, top clone frequencies appeared to decrease. Later-stage lesions seemingly showed higher T cell density and diversity than normal lung.

H&E slides confirmed each diagnosis, reviewed by two pathologists independently. Macro-dissection enriched premalignant or tumor cells before nucleic acid extraction. The assay was immunoSEQ multiplex PCR, and TCRdb's table has in-frame clones only and misses some. The sample carries 10,000 or so clones, around 80% recorded once. The V end was cut by 7 bases, the J end by 5 bases, with 17 bases between. CDR3 length equals 14 residues. The germline gives CDR1 MNHNS, CDR2 SASEGT. This clone was observed a handful of times. The antigen is unknown. Material for sequencing was FFPE minimally invasive lung adenocarcinoma tissue. The chain carries TRBV6-1 and TRBJ1-1; D perhaps matches TRBD1 (5 bases). The receptor was isolated from a person aged 70 to 85 with lung adenocarcinoma. Some clones in this sample may be carry-over from other donors' samples. CDR3 amino acids: CASTAFNQGTEAFF. CDR3 nucleotides: TGTGCCAGCACTGCCTTCAATCAGGGAACTGAAGCTTTCTTT.